This T cell receptor (beta chain) originates from a study of blood T cell repertoires in COVID-19. On the study more broadly: In each case, the material was cDNA or gDNA derived from T cells, B-cell-depleted T cells, or PBMCs.

The CDR3 sequence is 14 residues long. V dropped 3 bases and J dropped 2 bases, with 11 bases sitting between them. The germline CDR1 and CDR2 sequences are MNHEY and SMNVEV (reference sequence). Produced via immunoSEQ multiplex PCR; TCRdb's table is partial and in-frame only. This sample has about 300,000 clones, with around 88% found just once. The sequenced sample consisted of peripheral blood. V usage is TRBV27 and J usage is TRBJ2-7; no clear D gene. The clonotype comes from a middle-aged man with acute or convalescent COVID-19. The CDR3 region is CASSFLDRAYEQYF. The CDR3 DNA sequence: TGTGCCAGCAGTTTCCTCGATCGGGCCTACGAGCAGTACTTC.